The 11 T cell receptor beta chains below come from one sample, sequenced in a study of T cell repertoires in cytomegalovirus infection. These TCRs' antigens remain unknown. Via MiXCR, TCRdb re-called the reads, giving one row per CDR3 protein. The sample has about 480,000 distinct CDR3 sequences, roughly a third seen once. The sample in question was cultured PBMCs, obtained from culture after CMV antigen stimulation. The source is a human donor in good health (CMV status not recorded). Some clones in this sample may be carry-over from other donors' samples.

At least ten counts were recorded for this clonotype. The rearrangement links TRBV7-2 to TRBJ2-5; the D gene is possibly TRBD2 (6 bases). The CDR3 runs to 13 residues. Trimming removed 5 bases at V and 2 bases at J, with 9 bases between. Germline lookup yields CDR1 SGHTA and CDR2 FQGNSA. This CDR3 is CASSPSVQETQYF. For the CDR3, the DNA is TGTGCCAGCAGCCCTAGCGTACAAGAGACCCAGTACTTC.

The rearrangement joins TRBV9 to TRBJ1-1; D call uncertain. The CDR3 is 13 amino acids. Deletions cut 0 bases from V and 8 bases from J, with 11 bases between. The germline gives CDR1 SGDLS, CDR2 YYNGEE. CDR3 in DNA: TGTGCCAGCAGCGTAGGAGGCCTGGGGGAAGCTTTCTTT. It specifies CASSVGGLGEAFF.

The chain carries TRBV6-1 and TRBJ2-5; TRBD2 is a possible D gene (6 bases). The CDR3 is made up of 14 amino acids. Germline assignment: CDR1 MNHNS and CDR2 SASEGT. The germline V and J ends were trimmed by 6 bases and 4 bases, with 15 bases remaining between them. CDR3 nucleotide sequence: TGTGCCAGCAGCTCCGGACTACTGAGAGAGACCCAGTACTTC. This codes for CASSSGLLRETQYF.

The genes are TRBV10-3 and TRBJ2-7; 7 nucleotides line up with TRBD2. The CDR3 runs 13 residues. CDR1 and CDR2 (germline): ENHRY, SYGVKD. J gave up 7 bases and V 4 bases, and 7 bases lay outside the gene matches. For the CDR3, the DNA is TGTGCCATCAGTGGCGGGGAGGGCCGGGAGCAGTACTTC. It encodes CAISGGEGREQYF.

This sequence joins TRBV19 and TRBJ1-5; tentative D call: TRBD1 (6 bases). CDR3 length: 13 residues. CDR1 and CDR2 (germline): LNHDA, SQIVND (reference sequence). The V gene lost 6 bases and the J gene lost 4 bases, with 10 bases spanning the gap. This CDR3 reads CASSGTYNQPQHF. The CDR3 coding sequence is TGTGCCAGTAGCGGGACATATAATCAGCCCCAGCATTTT.

This clonotype was seen ten or more times. The V and J genes are TRBV6-1 and TRBJ1-5; TRBD1 aligns across 7 bases. J was trimmed by 3 bases and V by 5 bases; bases with no gene match: 7. The CDR3 length is 15 residues. Per the germline V gene, CDR1 is MNHNS and CDR2 is SASEGT. This CDR3 is CASSQRQGHNQPQHF. Here the CDR3 DNA reads TGTGCCAGCAGTCAACGACAGGGCCACAATCAGCCCCAGCATTTT.

The sample holds a few counts of this clonotype. The chain couples TRBV10-2 to TRBJ1-2, with 9 bases lining up with TRBD1. Trimming removed 8 bases from V and 8 bases from J; junction bases left unmatched: 15. From germline, CDR1 is WSHSY and CDR2 SAAADI. The CDR3 has 15 amino acids. The CDR3 spells CASSPGQGRSGGYTF. In nucleotides, the CDR3 is TGCGCCAGCTCACCGGGACAGGGCCGCTCTGGCGGCTACACCTTC.

The chain uses TRBV24-1 and TRBJ1-1, with unresolved D. The CDR3 totals 13 residues. V gave up 1 base and J gave up 6 bases, with 8 bases separating them. CDR1 KGHDR and CDR2 SFDVKD come from the germline V gene. The CDR3 region has the DNA TGTGCCACCAGTGATTTTGAGAGTCCTGAAGCTTTCTTT. Protein: CATSDFESPEAFF.

This clonotype was seen more than once but under ten times. This sequence joins TRBV19 and TRBJ2-7; 9 bases agree with TRBD1. V trimming: 1 base; J trimming: 3 bases; junction bases outside the gene matches: 1. From germline, CDR1 is LNHDA and CDR2 SQIVND (reference sequence). This CDR3 is 14 amino acids long. The CDR3 sequence is CASSIGTGDYEQYV. The CDR3, as DNA: TGTGCCAGTAGTATAGGGACAGGGGACTACGAGCAGTACGTC.

The chain combines TRBV11-2 with TRBJ2-3; perhaps TRBD2 as D (5 bases). The ends were cut back, 7 bases at V and 0 bases at J, with 17 bases in the middle. The CDR3 runs to 16 residues. CDR1 and CDR2 (germline): SGHAT, FQNNGV. The CDR3 spells CASTDTRAPSTDTQYF. CDR3 nucleotide sequence: TGTGCCAGCACTGATACTAGGGCCCCCAGCACAGATACGCAGTATTTT.

The CDR3 coding sequence is TGTGCCAGCAGCCCAGCGACAGGTTTAGTCTATGGCTACACCTTC. It translates to CASSPATGLVYGYTF. This chain links TRBV5-6 with TRBJ1-2, with D possibly TRBD1 on 6 matching bases. Germline loops: CDR1 SGHDT, CDR2 YYEEEE. V lost 4 bases, J lost 4 bases, and 17 bases lay in between. The CDR3 has 15 residues.